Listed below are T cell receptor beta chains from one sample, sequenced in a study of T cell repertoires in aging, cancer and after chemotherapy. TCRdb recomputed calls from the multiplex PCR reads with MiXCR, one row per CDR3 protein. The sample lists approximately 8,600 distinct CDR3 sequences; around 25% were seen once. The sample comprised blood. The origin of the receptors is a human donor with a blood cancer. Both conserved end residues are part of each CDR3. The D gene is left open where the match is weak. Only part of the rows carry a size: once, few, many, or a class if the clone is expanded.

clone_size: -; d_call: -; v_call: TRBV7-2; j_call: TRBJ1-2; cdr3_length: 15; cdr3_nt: TGTGCCAGCAGCCAAGGCCGGGGGTGGGTGAAAGGCTACACCTTC; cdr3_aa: CASSQGRGWVKGYTF
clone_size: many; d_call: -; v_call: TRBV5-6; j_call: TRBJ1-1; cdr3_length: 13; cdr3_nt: TGTGCCAGCAGCTTGGGGGTGAACACTGAAGCTTTCTTT; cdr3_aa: CASSLGVNTEAFF
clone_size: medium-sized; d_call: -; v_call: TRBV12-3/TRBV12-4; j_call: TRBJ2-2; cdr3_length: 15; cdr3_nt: TGTGCCAGCAGTTTGTTGCGAGCGAACACCGGGGAGCTGTTTTTT; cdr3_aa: CASSLLRANTGELFF
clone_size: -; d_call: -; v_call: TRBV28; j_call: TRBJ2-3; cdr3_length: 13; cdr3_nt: TGTGCCACCAAGGGACTCAACACAGATACGCAGTATTTT; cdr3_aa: CATKGLNTDTQYF
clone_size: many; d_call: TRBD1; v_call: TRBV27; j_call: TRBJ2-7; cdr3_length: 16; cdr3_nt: TGTGCCAGCAGTTTATTCAGACGGGGACAGTCCTACGAGCAGTACTTC; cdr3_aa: CASSLFRRGQSYEQYF
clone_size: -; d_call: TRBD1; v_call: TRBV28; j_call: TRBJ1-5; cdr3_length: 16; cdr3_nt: TGTGCCAGCAGTTTTAAGGGGGCAAGGGGCAATCAGCCCCAGCATTTT; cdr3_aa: CASSFKGARGNQPQHF
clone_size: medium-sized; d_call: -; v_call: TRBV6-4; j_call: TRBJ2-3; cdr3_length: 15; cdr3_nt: TGTGCCAGCAGTGAGGGCTCTACTAGCACAGATACGCAGTATTTT; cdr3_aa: CASSEGSTSTDTQYF
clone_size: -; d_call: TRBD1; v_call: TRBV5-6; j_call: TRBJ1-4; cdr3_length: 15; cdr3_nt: TGTGCCAGCAGCTCGAATACCGGGACAGGCAAAAAACTGTTTTTT; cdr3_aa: CASSSNTGTGKKLFF
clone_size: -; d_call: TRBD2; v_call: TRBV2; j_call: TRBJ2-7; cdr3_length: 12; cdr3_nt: TGTGCCAGCGCACTAGCGCCCTACGAGCAGTACTTC; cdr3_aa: CASALAPYEQYF
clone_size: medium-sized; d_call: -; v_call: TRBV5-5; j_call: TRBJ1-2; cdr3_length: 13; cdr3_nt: TGTGCCAGCAGCTTGGAGGTCTTATATGGCTACACCTTC; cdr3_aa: CASSLEVLYGYTF
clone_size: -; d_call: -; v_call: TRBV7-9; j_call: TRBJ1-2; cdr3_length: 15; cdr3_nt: TGTGCCAGCAGCTTAGTAGGGGGAGGGAACTATGGCTACACCTTC; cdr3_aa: CASSLVGGGNYGYTF
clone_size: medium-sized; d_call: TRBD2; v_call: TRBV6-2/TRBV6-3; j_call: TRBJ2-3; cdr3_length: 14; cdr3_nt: TGTGCCAGCAGTTACGGGAGGGCCACAGATACGCAGTATTTT; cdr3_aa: CASSYGRATDTQYF
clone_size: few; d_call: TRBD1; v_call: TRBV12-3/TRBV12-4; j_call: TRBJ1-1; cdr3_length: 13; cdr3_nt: TGTGCCAGCAGTCCGGCTTTCACAGGGGGAGCTTTCTTT; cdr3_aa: CASSPAFTGGAFF
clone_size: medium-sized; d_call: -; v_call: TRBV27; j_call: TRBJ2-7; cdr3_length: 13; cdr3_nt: TGTGCCACCCTAAACGCTACTTCCTACGAGCAGTACTTC; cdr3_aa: CATLNATSYEQYF
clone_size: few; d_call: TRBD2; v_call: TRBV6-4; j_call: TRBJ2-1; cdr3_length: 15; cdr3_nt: TGTGCCAGCAGTGACGTAGCGGGGGGGGTCAATGAGCAGTTCTTC; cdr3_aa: CASSDVAGGVNEQFF
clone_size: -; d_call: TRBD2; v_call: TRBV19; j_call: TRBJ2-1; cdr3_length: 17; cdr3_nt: TGTGCCAGTAGTAGGACTAGCGGGGAGAGCTCCTACAATGAGCAGTTCTTC; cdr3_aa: CASSRTSGESSYNEQFF
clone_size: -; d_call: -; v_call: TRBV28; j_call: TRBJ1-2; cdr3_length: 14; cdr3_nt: TGTGCCAGCAGTTTAGATGGCCGGATGGGCGGCTACACCTTC; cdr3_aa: CASSLDGRMGGYTF
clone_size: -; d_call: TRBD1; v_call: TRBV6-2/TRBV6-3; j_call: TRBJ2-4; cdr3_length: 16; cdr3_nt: TGTGCCAGCAGCCCCCCAGGGGACAGGGTGGGCAACATTCAGTACTTC; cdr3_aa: CASSPPGDRVGNIQYF
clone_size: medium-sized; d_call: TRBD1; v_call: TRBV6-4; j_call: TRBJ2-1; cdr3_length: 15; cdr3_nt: TGTGCCAGCAGTGACGAGACAGGGGGCTACAATGAGCAGTTCTTC; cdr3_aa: CASSDETGGYNEQFF
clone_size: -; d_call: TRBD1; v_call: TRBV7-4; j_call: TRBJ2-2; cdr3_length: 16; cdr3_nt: TGTGCCAGCAGAAGCGAGACAGGGGGGTTCACCGGGGAGCCGTTTTTT; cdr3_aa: CASRSETGGFTGEPFF